Listed below are T cell receptor beta chains from one sample, sequenced in a study of chemoradiotherapy in HPV16-positive cancers. The data were produced by immunoSEQ multiplex PCR, yet TCRdb's version contains in-frame clones alone and is incomplete. The sample holds tens of thousands of clones, more than 75% seen once. Sequencing was performed on blood, taken from a patient who underwent chemoradiotherapy. The receptors were sampled from a human donor with HPV-associated anogenital cancer. Both conserved end residues are trimmed from each CDR3.

CDR3 protein: ASSPETGYNYGYT; V gene: TRBV5-4
CDR3 protein: ASSEAGGRETQY; V gene: TRBV10-2
CDR3 protein: ASSRRTGAFSSYNEQF; V gene: TRBV14
CDR3 protein: ASSLVLNTGELF; V gene: TRBV7-2
CDR3 protein: ASSLATGTFSNYGYT; V gene: TRBV11-2
CDR3 protein: ASTPPGLAETQY; V gene: TRBV19
CDR3 protein: ASSEKARMNTEAF; V gene: TRBV6-1
CDR3 protein: ASSQETGRGRLDTQY; V gene: TRBV4-3
CDR3 protein: ASSPGLAGGGVGEQF; V gene: TRBV14
CDR3 protein: ASSEETGTGKETQY; V gene: TRBV6-1
CDR3 protein: ATGFLNGGGYT; V gene: TRBV30
CDR3 protein: AISESGQDYYGYT; V gene: TRBV10-3
CDR3 protein: ASSSLAATNTEAF; V gene: TRBV5-1
CDR3 protein: ASSYSITGSTGELF; V gene: TRBV6-5
CDR3 protein: ASSPAWGSNYGYT; V gene: TRBV5-1
CDR3 protein: ASSLGSGQGTPQH; V gene: TRBV7-2
CDR3 protein: ATSSYNEQF; V gene: TRBV6-5
CDR3 protein: ASSRGQGASGELF; V gene: TRBV5-1